A single TCR beta chain is shown here with its context. The CDR3 runs to 15 residues. Germline V CDR1 and CDR2: SGHNT, YENEEA. J lost 5 bases, V lost 2 bases, and 5 bases had no gene match. Unique molecular identifiers featured in how the TCRbeta library was prepared. Using its own MiXCR run on the PCR reads, TCRdb lists one record per CDR3 protein. The table records around 960,000 distinct CDR3 sequences, 25% to 35% of them present only once. This record belongs to a study of T-cell reconstitution after alpha-beta-depleted transplantation in children. The sample was PBMCs, mostly from graft donor cells, taken 360 days after TCRalphabeta/CD19-depleted stem cell transplant. The rearrangement joins TRBV11-3 to TRBJ2-3, with 9 positions matching TRBD1. The receptor was isolated from a boy younger than two who had a stem cell transplant for SCID, so the T cells may come from the graft donor. The CDR3 DNA sequence: TGTGCCAGCAGCTTACTCGGACAGGGGAAAGATACGCAGTATTTT. Translation gives CASSLLGQGKDTQYF.